These 14 T cell receptor beta chains were sequenced from one sample in a study of human T cells and chemical hapten exposure (dated by TCRdb to about 2021). The receptor library was made with RACE. Reads for this sample came from a NextSeq 500. TCRdb reworked the public reads: Q25 trimming with fastp, MiXCR clone assembly, productive beta chains retained. For every CDR3 protein sequence, its rows merge into one entry that carries the most common genes and DNA. The sample yields around 250,000 distinct CDR3 sequences; roughly 8.9% were counted once. 2.3% of the sample goes to the ten largest clones. According to the study, the label for this sample's time point signals: pre-sensitization, week 0. This specimen's treatment or condition label, per the study, means: therapeutic diphenylcyclopropenone sensitization with weekly scalp DPC. The input for sequencing was whole blood, taken in connection with sensitization to the hapten diphenylcyclopropenone (DPC). Every receptor here comes from a woman in her 40s with alopecia areata. Some clones in this sample may be carry-over from other donors' samples.

At least ten counts were recorded for this clonotype. The chain employs TRBV10-2 and TRBJ2-1; 7 nucleotides agree with TRBD2. This CDR3 has 14 residues. V lost 0 bases, J lost 8 bases, and 4 bases stayed unmatched. The V gene's germline CDR1 is WSHSY and CDR2 SAAADI. CDR3 sequence: CASSESTGRDEQFF. CDR3 nucleotides: TGCGCCAGCAGTGAGTCGACGGGGAGGGATGAGCAGTTCTTC.

This clonotype was recorded a few times. The CDR3 loop is CASSLDGGRLLNEQFF. CDR3 coding DNA: TGTGCCAGCAGCTTAGACGGCGGGAGATTATTGAATGAGCAGTTCTTC. V usage is TRBV11-3 and J usage is TRBJ2-1; 7 nucleotides line up with TRBD2. Per the germline V gene, CDR1 is SGHNT and CDR2 is YENEEA. Trimming took 0 bases from V and 7 from J; bases not matched to a gene: 9. The CDR3 is 16 residues long. Full variable domain (rest looked up from reference TRBV11-3 and TRBJ2-1): EAGVVQSPRYKIIEKKQPVAFWCNPISGHNTLYWYLQNLGQGPELLIRYENEEAVDDSQLPKDRFSAERLKGVDSTLKIQPAELGDSAVYLCASSLDGGRLLNEQFFGPGTRLTVL.

Ten or more counts support this clonotype. The gene calls are TRBV7-2 and TRBJ1-2; D unclear. The CDR3 runs 13 residues. The V and J ends lost 2 bases and 4 bases respectively, with 8 bases between them. Germline-derived CDR1 and CDR2 are SGHTA and FQGNSA. For the CDR3, the DNA is TGTGCCAGCAGCTTACTGGCCACCTATGGCTACACCTTC. Translating gives CASSLLATYGYTF.

The sample holds a few counts of this clonotype. The chain links TRBV6-2 or TRBV6-3 to TRBJ2-1, with TRBD2 identical over 8 bases. The CDR3 has 14 residues. Germline values: CDR1 MNHEY, CDR2 SVGEGT. J was trimmed by 3 bases and V by 7 bases; bases with no gene match: 5. For the CDR3, the DNA is TGTGCCAGCACCCTGGGGACTAGCTACAATGAGCAGTTCTTC. It encodes CASTLGTSYNEQFF.

This chain links TRBV20-1 with TRBJ1-3; D is undetermined. Looked up from germline, CDR1 is DFQATT and CDR2 is SNEGSKA (reference sequence). There are 13 residues in the CDR3. Deletions cut 1 base from V and 6 bases from J, with 10 bases between. CDR3 coding DNA: TGCAGTGCTAGAGTTCTTAGCGTAAACACCATATATTTT. This sequence encodes CSARVLSVNTIYF.

The chain joins TRBV20-1 to TRBJ2-7, with 8 nucleotides matching TRBD2. Per the germline V gene, CDR1 is DFQATT and CDR2 is SNEGSKA (reference sequence). J lost 0 bases, V lost 6 bases, and 7 bases had no gene match. The CDR3 covers 14 residues. CDR3 bases: TGCAGTGCAGTAGCGGGAAGGAGCTCCTACGAGCAGTACTTC. This sequence encodes CSAVAGRSSYEQYF.

The V and J genes are TRBV12-3 or TRBV12-4 and TRBJ2-1; D may be TRBD2 (6 bases). The CDR3 is made up of 13 amino acids. V lost 4 bases and J 9 bases, leaving 13 bases between the germline ends. CDR3 bases: TGTGCCAGCAGTTGGGGGGAGTTGGGTGAGCAGTTCTTC. It specifies CASSWGELGEQFF.

CDR3 bases: TGTGCCAGCAGCGACAGGGAGGGCAAGGACGAGCAGTACTTC. Translating gives CASSDREGKDEQYF. The V and J genes are TRBV5-4 and TRBJ2-7; perhaps D is TRBD1 or TRBD2 (7 bases each). Germline-derived CDR1 and CDR2 are SGHNT and YYREEE (reference sequence). The CDR3 runs 14 residues. Trimming removed 4 bases from V and 5 bases from J, with 16 bases in between.

The chain combines TRBV29-1 with TRBJ1-2; no clear D. CDR3 length equals 11 residues. Germline CDR1 SQVTM, CDR2 ANQGSEA. The V end lost 7 bases, the J end lost 7 bases, and 13 bases lay between the germline ends. CDR3 sequence reads: CSAWGTGGYTF. Written as DNA, the CDR3 is TGCAGCGCCTGGGGTACCGGTGGCTACACCTTC.

This clonotype was detected only a few times. The chain recombines TRBV10-3 with TRBJ1-1; 7 bases map to TRBD1. After removal of 4 bases from V and 1 base from J, the junction contained 3 bases not matched to a gene. CDR1 ENHRY and CDR2 SYGVKD come from the germline V gene. The CDR3 runs 14 residues. CDR3 amino acids: CAISGGTANTEAFF. The CDR3 DNA follows: TGTGCCATCAGTGGAGGGACAGCGAACACTGAAGCTTTCTTT.

J is TRBJ1-1 and V is TRBV12-3 or TRBV12-4; D may be TRBD1 (5 bases). With 7 bases removed from V and 4 bases from J, the gap between germline ends came to 10 bases. CDR3 length equals 12 residues. The CDR3 loop reads CASIDGGTEAFF. The DNA of the CDR3 is TGTGCCAGCATTGATGGGGGCACTGAAGCTTTCTTT.

This clonotype was detected a few times. This chain uses TRBV28 with TRBJ2-2, with a tentative D call TRBD2 (6 bases). Trimming removed 8 bases at V and 7 bases at J, with 14 bases between. The CDR3 length is 13 residues. Germline lookup yields CDR1 MDHEN and CDR2 SYDVKM. This chain's CDR3 is CASGTRSSGELFF. The CDR3 region has the DNA TGTGCCAGCGGGACTCGCAGCAGCGGGGAGCTGTTTTTT.

The chain joins TRBV28 to TRBJ2-3; D gene ambiguous. Germline V lookup: CDR1 MDHEN, CDR2 SYDVKM. CDR3 size: 13 residues. Trimming took off 7 bases at V and 0 bases at J, with 8 bases between the two ends. The CDR3 DNA is TGTGCCAGCAATGTACAAAGCACAGATACGCAGTATTTT. Its protein product is CASNVQSTDTQYF.

The chain links TRBV7-2 to TRBJ2-3; 10 bases match TRBD2. The CDR3 has 16 residues. V lost 5 bases, J lost 0 bases, and 5 bases stayed unmatched. The germline CDR1 and CDR2 sequences are SGHTA and FQGNSA. The CDR3 loop is CASSGGLAVSTDTQYF. The DNA of the CDR3 is TGTGCCAGCAGCGGCGGACTAGCGGTGAGCACAGATACGCAGTATTTT.